The rows below give T cell receptor beta chains drawn from one sample of a study of graft-versus-host responses after intestinal transplantation. Antigens for these TCRs are unknown. TCRdb's copy holds only in-frame clones and misses some; the assay was immunoSEQ multiplex PCR. The table includes tens of thousands of clones, roughly 95% detected once. The sequenced sample was unstimulated CD8+ T cells sorted from spleen or lymph node cells, obtained before transplant. The receptors were gathered from a human donor who was the organ donor for an intestinal transplant. The CDR3 runs from the conserved cysteine through the conserved F or W.

CDR3: CASSLGLAYNEQFF; V: TRBV13; J: TRBJ2-1
CDR3: CAISGTGFSNQPQHF; V: TRBV10-3; J: TRBJ1-5
CDR3: CASSLSVTNTGELFF; V: TRBV28; J: TRBJ2-2
CDR3: CASSASSGGETQYF; V: TRBV6-1; J: TRBJ2-5
CDR3: CASTDEPNTGELFF; V: TRBV5-6; J: TRBJ2-2
CDR3: CASSQQEADYYGYTF; V: TRBV4-1; J: TRBJ1-2
CDR3: CASSVGGGGATGELFF; V: TRBV9; J: TRBJ2-2
CDR3: CASRAGDTYEQYF; V: TRBV5-5; J: TRBJ2-7
CDR3: CASSAASHGYTF; V: TRBV7-9; J: TRBJ1-2
CDR3: CASSFALGGANVLTF; V: TRBV27; J: TRBJ2-6
CDR3: CASSVGPAYEQYF; V: TRBV9; J: TRBJ2-7
CDR3: CASSPDLTGVNSPLHF; V: TRBV27; J: TRBJ1-6
CDR3: CASSEESKSYTDTQYF; V: TRBV6-1; J: TRBJ2-3
CDR3: CASGGNTGELFF; V: TRBV7-9; J: TRBJ2-2
CDR3: CASSSQLDQPQHF; V: TRBV7-6; J: TRBJ1-5
CDR3: CASSLGQENTEAFF; V: TRBV7-2; J: TRBJ1-1
CDR3: CASSLVGQPYSNQPQHF; V: TRBV5-8; J: TRBJ1-5
CDR3: CASSASDRGRLVGYTF; V: TRBV7-9; J: TRBJ1-2
CDR3: CASSVSVNTEAFF; V: TRBV9; J: TRBJ1-1
CDR3: CATSRAGPEKLFF; V: TRBV15; J: TRBJ1-4
CDR3: CASSLVNDRSEAFF; V: TRBV27; J: TRBJ1-1
CDR3: CASRIQGNTGELFF; V: TRBV7-2; J: TRBJ2-2
CDR3: CASSSGTADTQYF; V: TRBV11-3; J: TRBJ2-3
CDR3: CASSTGTGAVRREKLFF; V: TRBV27; J: TRBJ1-4
CDR3: CASTGLLSSYNEQFF; V: TRBV6-6; J: TRBJ2-1
CDR3: CASSYDRLPHEQFF; V: TRBV5-4; J: TRBJ2-1
CDR3: CASSLFRGNQPQHF; V: TRBV27; J: TRBJ1-5
CDR3: CASSRNENTEAFF; V: TRBV7-6; J: TRBJ1-1
CDR3: CASSLSPMTERTEAFF; V: TRBV7-3; J: TRBJ1-1
CDR3: CATSNRFGEMYEKLFF; V: TRBV15; J: TRBJ1-4
CDR3: CASSLVDVGWGYGYTF; V: TRBV28; J: TRBJ1-2
CDR3: CASSLFGSKLGGELFF; V: TRBV5-1; J: TRBJ2-2
CDR3: CASSGQGSGSNYGYTF; V: TRBV6-6; J: TRBJ1-2
CDR3: CASSEGRGLPLDYNEQFF; V: TRBV9; J: TRBJ2-1
CDR3: CASSQLWAETKNIQYF; V: TRBV16; J: TRBJ2-4